This section outlines one TCR beta chain sequence together with its context. Antigen unknown. It was CD45RO-negative cells, positively selected for CCR7, that made up naive CD8 cells, with terminally differentiated effector memory CD45RA+ cells excluded. This record belongs to a study of shared clonotypes between healthy human individuals. Regarding the study as a whole: Even with large depth, rarefaction showed that sorted-subset sequencing was incomplete. Owing to a small donor count, the genetic and exposure-history diversity represented was limited.

Per the germline V gene, CDR1 is SQVTM and CDR2 is ANQGSEA. V trimming: 8 bases; J trimming: 5 bases; junction bases outside the gene matches: 13. The CDR3 length is 14 residues. Libraries were prepared by immunoSEQ multiplex PCR; TCRdb keeps only in-frame clonotypes and omits some of them. This repertoire shows about 2 million clones, about 95% found once; its top ten account for roughly 1%. This sequence was found in a man aged 18 to 30 in good health. The rearrangement uses TRBV29-1 and TRBJ2-5, with TRBD1 matching over 8 bases. Source material: naive CD8+ T cells sorted from blood. CDR3 residues: CSTSSQGASETQYF. Here the CDR3 DNA reads TGCAGCACCAGCTCCCAGGGGGCAAGCGAGACCCAGTACTTC.